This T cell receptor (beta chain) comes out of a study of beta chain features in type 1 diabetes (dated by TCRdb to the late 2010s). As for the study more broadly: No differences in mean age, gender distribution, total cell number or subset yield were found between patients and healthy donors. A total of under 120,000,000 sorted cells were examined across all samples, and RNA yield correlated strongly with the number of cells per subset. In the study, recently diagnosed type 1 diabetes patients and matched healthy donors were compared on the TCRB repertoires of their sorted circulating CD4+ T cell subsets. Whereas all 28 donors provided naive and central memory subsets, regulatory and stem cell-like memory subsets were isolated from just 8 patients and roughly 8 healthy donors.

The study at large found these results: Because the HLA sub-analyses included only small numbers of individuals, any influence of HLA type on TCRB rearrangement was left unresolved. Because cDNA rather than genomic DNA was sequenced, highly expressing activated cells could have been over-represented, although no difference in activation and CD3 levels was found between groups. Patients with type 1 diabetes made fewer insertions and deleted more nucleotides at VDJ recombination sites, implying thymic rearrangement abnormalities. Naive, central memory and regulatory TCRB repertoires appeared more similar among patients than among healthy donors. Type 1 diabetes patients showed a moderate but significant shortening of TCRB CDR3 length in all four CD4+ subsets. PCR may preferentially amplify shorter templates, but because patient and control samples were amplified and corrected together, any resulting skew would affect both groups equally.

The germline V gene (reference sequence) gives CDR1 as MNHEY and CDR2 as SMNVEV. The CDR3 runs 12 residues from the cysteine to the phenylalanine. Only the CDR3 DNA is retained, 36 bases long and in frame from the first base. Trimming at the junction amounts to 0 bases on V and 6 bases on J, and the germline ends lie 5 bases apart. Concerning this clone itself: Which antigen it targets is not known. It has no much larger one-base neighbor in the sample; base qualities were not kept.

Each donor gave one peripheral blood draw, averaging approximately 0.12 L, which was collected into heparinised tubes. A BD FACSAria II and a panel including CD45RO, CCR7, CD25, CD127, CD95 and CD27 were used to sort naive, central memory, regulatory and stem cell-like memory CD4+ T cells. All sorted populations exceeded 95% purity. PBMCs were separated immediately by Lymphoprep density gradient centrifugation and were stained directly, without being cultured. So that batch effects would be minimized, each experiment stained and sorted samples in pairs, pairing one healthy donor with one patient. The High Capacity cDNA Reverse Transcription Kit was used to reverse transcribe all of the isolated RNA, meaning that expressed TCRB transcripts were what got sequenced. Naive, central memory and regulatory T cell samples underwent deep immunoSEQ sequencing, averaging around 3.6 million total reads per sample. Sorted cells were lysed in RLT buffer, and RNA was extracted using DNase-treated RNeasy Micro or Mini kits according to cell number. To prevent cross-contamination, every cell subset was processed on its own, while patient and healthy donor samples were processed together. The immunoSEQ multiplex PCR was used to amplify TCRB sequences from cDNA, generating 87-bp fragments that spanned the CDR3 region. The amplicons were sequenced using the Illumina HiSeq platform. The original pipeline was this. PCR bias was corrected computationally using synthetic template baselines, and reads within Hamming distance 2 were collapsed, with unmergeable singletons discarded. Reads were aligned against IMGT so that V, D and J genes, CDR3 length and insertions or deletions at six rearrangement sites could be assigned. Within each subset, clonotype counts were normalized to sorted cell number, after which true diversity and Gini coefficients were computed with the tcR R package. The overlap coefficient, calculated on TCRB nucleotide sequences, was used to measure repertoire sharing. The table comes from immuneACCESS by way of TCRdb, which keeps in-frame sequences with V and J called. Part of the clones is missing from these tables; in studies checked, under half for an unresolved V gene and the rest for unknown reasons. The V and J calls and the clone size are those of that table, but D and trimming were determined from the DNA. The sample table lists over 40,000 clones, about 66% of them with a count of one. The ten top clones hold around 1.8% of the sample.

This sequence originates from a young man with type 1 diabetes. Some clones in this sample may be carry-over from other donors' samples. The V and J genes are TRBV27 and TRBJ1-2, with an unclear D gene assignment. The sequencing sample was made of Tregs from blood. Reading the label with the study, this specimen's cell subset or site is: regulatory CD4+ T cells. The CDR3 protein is CASSLSGDGYTF. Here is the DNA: TGTGCCAGCAGTTTATCTGGAGATGGCTACACCTTC.